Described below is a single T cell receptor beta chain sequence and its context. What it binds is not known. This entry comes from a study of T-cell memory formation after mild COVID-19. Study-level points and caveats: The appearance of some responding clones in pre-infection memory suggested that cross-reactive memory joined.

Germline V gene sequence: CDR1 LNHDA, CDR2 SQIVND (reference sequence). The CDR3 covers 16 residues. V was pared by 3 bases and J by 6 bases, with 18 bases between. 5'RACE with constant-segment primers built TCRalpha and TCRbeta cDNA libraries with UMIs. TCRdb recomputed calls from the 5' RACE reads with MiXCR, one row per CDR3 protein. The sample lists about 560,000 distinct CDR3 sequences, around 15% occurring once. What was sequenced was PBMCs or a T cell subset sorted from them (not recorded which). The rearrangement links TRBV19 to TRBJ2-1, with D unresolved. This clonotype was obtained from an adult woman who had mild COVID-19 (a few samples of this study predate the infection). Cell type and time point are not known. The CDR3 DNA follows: TGTGCCAGTAGTATGGGTTTTTGGGGAAGTGCCAATGAGCAGTTCTTC. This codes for CASSMGFWGSANEQFF. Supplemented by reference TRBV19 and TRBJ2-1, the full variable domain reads DGGITQSPKYLFRKEGQNVTLSCEQNLNHDAMYWYRQDPGQGLRLIYYSQIVNDFQKGDIAEGYSVSREKKESFPLTVTSAQKNPTAFYLCASSMGFWGSANEQFFGPGTRLTVL.